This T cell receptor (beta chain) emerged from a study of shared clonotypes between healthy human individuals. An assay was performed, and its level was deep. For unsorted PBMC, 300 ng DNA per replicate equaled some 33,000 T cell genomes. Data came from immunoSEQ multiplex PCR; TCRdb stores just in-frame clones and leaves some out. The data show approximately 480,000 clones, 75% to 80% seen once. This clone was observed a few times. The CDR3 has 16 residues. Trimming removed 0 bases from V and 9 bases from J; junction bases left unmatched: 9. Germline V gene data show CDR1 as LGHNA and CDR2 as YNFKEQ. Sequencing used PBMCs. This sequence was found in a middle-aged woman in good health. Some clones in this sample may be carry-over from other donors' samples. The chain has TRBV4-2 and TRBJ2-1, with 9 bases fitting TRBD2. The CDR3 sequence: CASSQDPLAGPAEQFF. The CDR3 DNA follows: TGTGCCAGCAGCCAAGATCCCCTAGCGGGACCTGCTGAGCAGTTCTTC.